This T cell receptor beta chain is from a study of glioma-infiltrating T cells. The CDR3 is 15 residues long. Trimming shortened V by 2 bases and J by 3 bases, and 14 bases separated the two germline ends. Germline values: CDR1 MNHEY, CDR2 SVGEGT. Many counts were recorded for this clonotype. Amplification of TCR alpha and beta CDR3 regions from RNA used iRepertoire nested multiplex PCR. TCRdb called the multiplex PCR reads again in MiXCR, with one record for every CDR3 protein. The sample consists of some 130,000 distinct CDR3 sequences, under 25% of them appearing once. The sequenced material came from glioma tissue, nonneoplastic brain tissue, or PBMCs (not recorded which). The source is a human donor with low-grade glioma or glioblastoma, undergoing nonglioma brain surgery, or in good health (not recorded which). The chain is built from TRBV6-2 or TRBV6-3 and TRBJ2-7; D perhaps matches TRBD1 (5 bases). The CDR3 DNA follows: TGTGCCAGCAGTTACGACCAGGGAAGCATCTACGAGCAGTACGTC. Protein: CASSYDQGSIYEQYV.